The next 3 T cell receptor beta chains were all read from a single sample in a study of T-cell memory formation after mild COVID-19. TCRdb fed the 5' RACE reads into MiXCR, producing one record per CDR3 protein. The sample includes 550,000 to 600,000 distinct CDR3 sequences, 17% of them seen just once. Source material: PBMCs or a T cell subset sorted from them (not recorded which). The receptors come from an adult woman who had mild COVID-19 (a few samples of this study predate the infection). Cell type and time point are not known.

This clonotype was picked up a small number of times. This chain connects TRBV5-5 to TRBJ2-7; D gene uncertain. With 2 bases removed from V and 4 bases from J, the gap between germline ends came to 7 bases. The CDR3 runs 12 residues. Germline V gives CDR1 SGHKS, CDR2 YYEKEE (reference sequence). CDR3 residues: CASSLQRYEQYF. The CDR3 nucleotides read TGTGCCAGCAGCTTACAACGATACGAGCAGTACTTC.

The rearrangement uses TRBV5-1 and TRBJ2-7, with TRBD1 matching over 9 bases. V shed 5 bases and J 3 bases; nucleotides not matched to a gene: 3. The CDR3 length is 13 residues. Per germline, CDR1 SGHRS and CDR2 YFSETQ. CDR3 protein: CASRGTGRYEQYF. In DNA form, the CDR3 reads TGCGCCAGCAGGGGGACAGGGCGCTACGAGCAGTACTTC.

This clonotype occurred many times. The chain couples TRBV6-1 to TRBJ2-1; D not certain. V shed 5 bases and J shed 0 bases, with 11 bases lying between them. The CDR3 covers 15 residues. The germline gives CDR1 MNHNS, CDR2 SASEGT. CDR3 region: CASSLDQSSYNEQFF. CDR3 in DNA: TGTGCCAGCAGTTTGGACCAGAGCTCCTACAATGAGCAGTTCTTC.